This note documents a single TCR beta chain sequence. Its antigen remains unidentified. The data were obtained in a study of cytomegalovirus exposure and HLA in healthy donors. With 4 bases clipped from V and 0 bases from J, the junction kept 5 bases outside the gene matches. The CDR3 is made up of 16 amino acids. CDR1 and CDR2 (germline): SGHRS, YFSETQ. PCR amplification relied on 60 Vbeta primers (plus 13 Jbeta primers). Profiling relied on immunoSEQ multiplex PCR, and the TCRdb table lists in-frame clones only, not all of them. The sample consists of roughly 150,000 clones, about 80% of them appearing once. Regarding the study as a whole: TCR beta V- and J-gene trimming was later associated with a missense DCLRE1C variant.

The chain is built from TRBV5-1 and TRBJ2-5; 11 positions match TRBD2. Sequences were obtained from PBMCs. The receptor was derived from a girl aged 5 to 17 in good health and CMV-seropositive. The DNA of the CDR3 is TGCGCCAGCAGCACGACTAGCGGGAAGTACCAAGAGACCCAGTACTTC. Translation: CASSTTSGKYQETQYF.